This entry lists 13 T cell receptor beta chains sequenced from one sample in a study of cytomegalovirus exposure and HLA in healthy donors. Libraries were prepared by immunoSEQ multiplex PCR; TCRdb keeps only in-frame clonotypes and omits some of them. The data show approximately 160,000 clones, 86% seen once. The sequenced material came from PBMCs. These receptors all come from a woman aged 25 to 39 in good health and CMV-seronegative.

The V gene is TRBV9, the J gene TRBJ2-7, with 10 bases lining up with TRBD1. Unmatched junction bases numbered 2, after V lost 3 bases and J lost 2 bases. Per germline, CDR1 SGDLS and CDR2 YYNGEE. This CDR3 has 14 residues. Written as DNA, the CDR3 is TGTGCCAGCAGCGCGACAGGGGGCGCCTACGAGCAGTACTTC. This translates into CASSATGGAYEQYF.

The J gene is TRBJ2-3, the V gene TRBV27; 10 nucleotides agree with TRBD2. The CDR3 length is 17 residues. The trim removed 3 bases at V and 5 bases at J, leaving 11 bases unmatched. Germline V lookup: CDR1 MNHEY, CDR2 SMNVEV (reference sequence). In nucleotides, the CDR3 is TGTGCCAGCAGTTTGAGTGGAGCGGGGGGGCTTTTAGATACGCAGTATTTT. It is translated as CASSLSGAGGLLDTQYF.

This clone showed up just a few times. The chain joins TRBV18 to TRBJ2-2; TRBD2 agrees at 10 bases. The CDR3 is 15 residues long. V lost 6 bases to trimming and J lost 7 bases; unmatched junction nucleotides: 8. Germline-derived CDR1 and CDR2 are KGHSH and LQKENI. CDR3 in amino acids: CASSEGTSVFGELFF. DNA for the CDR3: TGTGCCAGCTCGGAAGGGACTAGCGTTTTCGGGGAGCTGTTTTTT.

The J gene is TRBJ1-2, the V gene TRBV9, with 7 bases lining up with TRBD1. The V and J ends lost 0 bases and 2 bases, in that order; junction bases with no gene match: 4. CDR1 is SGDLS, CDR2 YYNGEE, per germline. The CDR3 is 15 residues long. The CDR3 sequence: CASSVGKGANYGYTF. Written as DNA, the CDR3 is TGTGCCAGCAGCGTAGGGAAGGGGGCGAACTATGGCTACACCTTC.

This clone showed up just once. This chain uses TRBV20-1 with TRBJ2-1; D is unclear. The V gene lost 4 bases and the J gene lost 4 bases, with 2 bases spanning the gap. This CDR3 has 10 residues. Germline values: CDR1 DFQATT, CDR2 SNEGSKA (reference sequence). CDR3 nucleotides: TGCAGTGCTATGTACAATGAGCAGTTCTTC. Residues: CSAMYNEQFF.

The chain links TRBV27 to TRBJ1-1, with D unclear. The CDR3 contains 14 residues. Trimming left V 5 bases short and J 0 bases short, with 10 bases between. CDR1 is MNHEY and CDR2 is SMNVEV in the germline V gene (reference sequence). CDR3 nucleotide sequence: TGTGCCAGCAGTGATAGACCGATGAACACTGAAGCTTTCTTT. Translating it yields CASSDRPMNTEAFF.

CDR3: CASSVEPWGADTQYF. DNA of the CDR3: TGTGCCAGCAGCGTAGAACCTTGGGGGGCGGACACGCAGTATTTT. This chain joins TRBV9 and TRBJ2-3; D is tentatively TRBD1 or TRBD2 (6 bases each). Germline CDR1 SGDLS, CDR2 YYNGEE. The CDR3 is made up of 15 amino acids. V lost 0 bases, J lost 9 bases, and 17 bases lay in between.

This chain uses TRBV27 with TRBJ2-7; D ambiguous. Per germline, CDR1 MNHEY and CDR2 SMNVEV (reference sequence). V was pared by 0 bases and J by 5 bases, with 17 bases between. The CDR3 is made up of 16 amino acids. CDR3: CASSLSRPVASNEQYF. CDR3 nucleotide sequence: TGTGCCAGCAGTTTATCCCGCCCGGTAGCTTCTAACGAGCAGTACTTC.

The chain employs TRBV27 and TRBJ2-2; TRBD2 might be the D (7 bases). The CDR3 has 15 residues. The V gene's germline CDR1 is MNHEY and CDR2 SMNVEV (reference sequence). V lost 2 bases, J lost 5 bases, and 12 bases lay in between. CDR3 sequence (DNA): TGTGCCAGCAGTTTAGGAGGGAGGGGGACCGGGGAGCTGTTTTTT. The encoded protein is CASSLGGRGTGELFF.

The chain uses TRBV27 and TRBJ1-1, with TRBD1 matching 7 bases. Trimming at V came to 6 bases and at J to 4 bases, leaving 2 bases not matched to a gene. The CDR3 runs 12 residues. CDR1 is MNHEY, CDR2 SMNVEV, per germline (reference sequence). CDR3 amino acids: CASRAGGTEAFF. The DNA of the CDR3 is TGTGCCAGCAGGGCAGGGGGCACTGAAGCTTTCTTT.

Here the CDR3 DNA reads TGTGCCAGCAGCGTAGGAGGGGCAGGCAATGAGCAGTTCTTC. Amino acid sequence: CASSVGGAGNEQFF. V gene TRBV9 combines with J gene TRBJ2-1; the D gene could be TRBD1 or TRBD2 (5 bases each). The CDR3 spans 14 residues. Germline values: CDR1 SGDLS, CDR2 YYNGEE. Deletions cut 0 bases from V and 6 bases from J, with 10 bases between. The full variable domain, rest sourced from reference TRBV9 and TRBJ2-1, is DSGVTQTPKHLITATGQRVTLRCSPRSGDLSVYWYQQSLDQGLQFLIQYYNGEERAKGNILERFSAQQFPDLHSELNLSSLELGDSALYFCASSVGGAGNEQFFGPGTRLTVL.

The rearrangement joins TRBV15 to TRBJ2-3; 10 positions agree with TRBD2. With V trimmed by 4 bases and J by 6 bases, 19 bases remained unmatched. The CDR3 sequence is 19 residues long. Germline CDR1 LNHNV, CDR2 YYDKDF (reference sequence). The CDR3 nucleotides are TGTGCCACCAGCAAACGCCCTCTAAGTATAGCGGGGGGCCGCGATACGCAGTATTTT. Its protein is CATSKRPLSIAGGRDTQYF.

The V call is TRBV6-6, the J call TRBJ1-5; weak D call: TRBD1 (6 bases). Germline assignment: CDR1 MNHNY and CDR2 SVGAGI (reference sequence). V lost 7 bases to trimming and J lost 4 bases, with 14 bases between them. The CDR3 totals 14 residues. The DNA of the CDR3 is TGTGCCAGCATTGAGGGGGGTTCTAATCAGCCCCAGCATTTT. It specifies CASIEGGSNQPQHF.